The 32 T cell receptor beta chains listed next were all sequenced from one sample in a study of blood T cell repertoires in COVID-19. The method was immunoSEQ multiplex PCR; TCRdb's version includes in-frame clones alone and lacks a portion of them. There are around 100,000 clones in the sample; 70% to 90% occur only once, and about 20% lies in the top ten. What was sequenced was peripheral blood. The origin of the receptors is a human donor in a cohort sampled during active COVID-19.

The chain has TRBV18 and TRBJ1-5; no reliable D call. Germline values: CDR1 KGHSH, CDR2 LQKENI. The CDR3 spans 11 residues. V was cut by 3 bases and J by 11 bases, with 8 bases left in between. CDR3 residues: CASSPWQAQHF. CDR3 in DNA: TGTGCCAGCTCACCGTGGCAGGCCCAGCATTTT.

This clone has only a few counts. The J gene is TRBJ2-1, the V gene TRBV29-1; possible D gene TRBD2, 6 bases. Trimming removed 6 bases from V and 0 bases from J, with 15 bases in between. The CDR3 has 15 amino acids. The germline gives CDR1 SQVTM, CDR2 ANQGSEA. The CDR3 here is CSVLGGINSYNEQFF. For the CDR3, the DNA is TGCAGCGTCCTTGGCGGGATCAACTCCTACAATGAGCAGTTCTTC.

The chain recombines TRBV5-6 with TRBJ1-2; a possible D gene is TRBD1 (5 bases). The CDR3 length is 14 residues. V lost 4 bases and J lost 0, with 10 bases in between. Germline lookup yields CDR1 SGHDT and CDR2 YYEEEE. The CDR3 loop reads CASSLRGANYGYTF. The DNA of the CDR3 is TGTGCCAGCAGCCTCCGGGGGGCTAACTATGGCTACACCTTC.

The rearrangement joins TRBV13 to TRBJ2-1; 9 bases fit TRBD1. The V gene's germline CDR1 is PRHDT and CDR2 FYEKMQ (reference sequence). Germline trimming cut 1 base from V and 9 bases from J; bases unmatched to any gene: 7. CDR3 length: 15 amino acids. CDR3 loop: CASSLEGQGSGEQFF. CDR3 nucleotide sequence: TGTGCCAGCAGCTTAGAGGGACAGGGAAGCGGTGAGCAGTTCTTC.

The chain uses TRBV7-2 and TRBJ1-5; 7 bases map to TRBD1. CDR1 SGHTA and CDR2 FQGNSA come from the germline V gene. The ends lost 5 bases at V and 6 bases at J; junction bases unmatched: 7. The CDR3 has 14 residues. CDR3 in amino acids: CASSQSGQSQPQHF. In DNA form, the CDR3 reads TGTGCCAGCAGCCAGTCGGGACAGAGTCAGCCCCAGCATTTT.

This clone was counted a single time. The J gene is TRBJ2-5, the V gene TRBV5-6, with 10 bases aligning to TRBD2. Germline CDR1 is SGHDT and CDR2 is YYEEEE. CDR3 size: 16 residues. Trimming took 0 bases from V and 5 from J; bases not matched to a gene: 7. CDR3 DNA sequence: TGTGCCAGCAGCTTGGCACCCCTAGCGGGAGTGGAGACCCAGTACTTC. Protein sequence: CASSLAPLAGVETQYF.

This chain connects TRBV4-1 to TRBJ1-5; 8 bases fit TRBD1. The CDR3 has 15 residues. J was trimmed by 2 bases and V by 6 bases; bases with no gene match: 6. CDR1 and CDR2 from the germline V gene are MGHRA and YSYEKL. The CDR3 loop is CASSYRGLGNQPQHF. CDR3 DNA sequence: TGCGCCAGCAGTTACAGGGGGTTGGGCAATCAGCCCCAGCATTTT.

A single count supports this clone. V gene TRBV3-1 (or the pseudogene TRBV3-2) combines with J gene TRBJ2-5; TRBD2 matches 14 bases. This CDR3 is built from 18 residues. V was pared by 4 bases and J by 5 bases, with 12 bases of the junction left unmatched. From germline, CDR1 is LGHDT and CDR2 YNNKEL (reference sequence). The CDR3 sequence: CASSPSYGTSGSGETQYF. CDR3 nucleotides: TGTGCCAGCAGCCCAAGCTACGGGACTAGCGGGAGCGGGGAGACCCAGTACTTC.

J is TRBJ2-7 and V is TRBV5-1; 15 positions match TRBD2. The trim removed 3 bases at V and 5 bases at J, leaving 6 bases unmatched. CDR3 length equals 16 residues. Germline CDR1 reads SGHRS; CDR2 reads YFSETQ. CDR3 region: CASSSGLAGGPDEQYF. The CDR3 DNA sequence: TGCGCCAGCAGCTCTGGACTAGCGGGAGGGCCGGACGAGCAGTACTTC.

The rearrangement links TRBV6-6 to TRBJ2-3; D gene uncertain. The CDR3 covers 14 residues. V lost 6 bases, J lost 0 bases, and 10 bases lay in between. In germline, CDR1 is MNHNY, CDR2 SVGAGI (reference sequence). Here the CDR3 reads CASRSVSSTDTQYF. The DNA of the CDR3 is TGTGCCAGCAGGTCCGTATCCAGCACAGATACGCAGTATTTT.

The gene calls are TRBV10-2 and TRBJ2-5; D may be TRBD2 (6 bases). CDR3 length: 11 amino acids. Germline V gene data show CDR1 as WSHSY and CDR2 as SAAADI. V was pared by 8 bases and J by 5 bases, with 9 bases between. Here the CDR3 DNA reads TGCGCCAGCGGAGGGAGGGAGACCCAGTACTTC. This sequence encodes CASGGRETQYF.

Only a few counts were recorded for this clone. V and J are TRBV9 and TRBJ2-2; D unclear. V was clipped by 0 bases and J by 0 bases, with 12 bases between them. Germline V gives CDR1 SGDLS, CDR2 YYNGEE. The CDR3 covers 17 residues. This CDR3 reads CASSVAATSANTGELFF. For the CDR3, the DNA is TGTGCCAGCAGCGTAGCTGCCACAAGTGCGAACACCGGGGAGCTGTTTTTT.

This clone was detected a few times. V is TRBV12-3 or TRBV12-4 and J is TRBJ2-5; D perhaps matches TRBD2 (5 bases). This CDR3 spans 13 amino acids. Deletions cut 6 bases from V and 2 bases from J, with 10 bases between. DNA for the CDR3: TGTGCCAGCAGAAATAGGACTCAAGAGACCCAGTACTTC. Translated, it gives CASRNRTQETQYF.

The J gene is TRBJ2-1, the V gene TRBV28; the match to TRBD1 covers 10 bases. The V segment lost 8 bases and the J segment 6 bases; nucleotides outside the gene matches: 7. The germline V gene encodes CDR1 MDHEN and CDR2 SYDVKM. This CDR3 has 14 residues. CDR3 sequence (DNA): TGTGCCAGCGATCGGACAGGGGGAGGCAATGAGCAGTTCTTC. Translated: CASDRTGGGNEQFF.

This chain connects TRBV19 to TRBJ2-7, with 9 bases fitting TRBD1. This CDR3 comprises 13 residues. CDR1 and CDR2 from the germline V gene are LNHDA and SQIVND (reference sequence). The trim removed 6 bases at V and 6 bases at J, leaving 6 bases unmatched. The CDR3 DNA reads TGTGCCAGTAGGGGACAGGGAGTCCCCGAGCAGTACTTC. Protein: CASRGQGVPEQYF.

V usage is TRBV7-3 and J usage is TRBJ1-1; D call uncertain. CDR1 and CDR2 from the germline V gene are SGHTA and FQGTGA. Trimming left V 0 bases short and J 7 bases short, with 9 bases between. The CDR3 runs to 13 residues. The CDR3 DNA is TGTGCCAGCAGCTTAACGTTAAGGAGTGAAGCTTTCTTT. Protein product: CASSLTLRSEAFF.

This clone is a singleton in its sample. The V call is TRBV4-1, the J call TRBJ1-2; TRBD1 agrees at 10 bases. CDR3 length equals 16 residues. CDR1 MGHRA and CDR2 YSYEKL come from the germline V gene. V was pared by 1 base and J by 1 base, with 3 bases of the junction left unmatched. The CDR3 loop reads CASSQVGTGVNYGYTF. In DNA form, the CDR3 reads TGCGCCAGCAGCCAAGTAGGGACAGGGGTTAACTATGGCTACACCTTC.

The V and J genes are TRBV10-3 and TRBJ1-1; D remains ambiguous. CDR1 ENHRY and CDR2 SYGVKD come from the germline V gene. V lost 6 bases and J 3 bases, leaving 29 bases between the germline ends. The CDR3 is 19 residues long. This CDR3 is CAIRPSLFGRADGHTEAFF. The CDR3 bases are TGTGCCATCAGACCGTCTTTATTCGGGCGGGCCGACGGGCACACTGAAGCTTTCTTT.

V and J are TRBV6-5 and TRBJ2-5, with 8 bases lining up with TRBD2. V lost 2 bases and J lost 5; bases outside the gene matches: 10. The germline V gene has CDR1 MNHEY and CDR2 SVGAGI. The CDR3 runs 16 residues. The CDR3 DNA reads as TGTGCCAGCAGTTACGGGAGGCGGGGGGCGGGGGAGACCCAGTACTTC. Translation: CASSYGRRGAGETQYF.

This clone was observed once. This chain uses TRBV27 with TRBJ2-2; D is perhaps TRBD1 (6 bases). Per germline, CDR1 MNHEY and CDR2 SMNVEV (reference sequence). The CDR3 loop spans 15 amino acids. V shed 7 bases and J shed 6 bases, with 18 bases lying between them. The CDR3 nucleotides read TGTGCCAGCACTTATTCCACAGGGTCCGCCGGGGAGCTGTTTTTT. The encoded protein is CASTYSTGSAGELFF.

This clone is labeled as large. DNA of the CDR3: TGTGCCAGCTTACCGACAGGGGGAACGGCAAACTATGGCTACACCTTC. As protein: CASLPTGGTANYGYTF. The V and J genes are TRBV27 and TRBJ1-2; 9 bases agree with TRBD1. There are 16 residues in the CDR3. Unmatched junction bases numbered 12, after V lost 8 bases and J lost 2 bases. Germline-derived CDR1 and CDR2 are MNHEY and SMNVEV (reference sequence).

This chain connects TRBV27 to TRBJ2-7; 11 nucleotides match TRBD1. Germline loops: CDR1 MNHEY, CDR2 SMNVEV (reference sequence). Germline trimming cut 2 bases from V and 3 bases from J; bases unmatched to any gene: 3. This CDR3 comprises 15 residues. The chain's CDR3 is CASSLKGTGGYEQYF. The CDR3 nucleotides are TGTGCCAGCAGTTTAAAGGGGACAGGGGGCTACGAGCAGTACTTC.

V usage is TRBV28 and J usage is TRBJ2-7; tentative D call: TRBD2 (6 bases). CDR1 and CDR2 (germline): MDHEN, SYDVKM. V was clipped by 3 bases and J by 1 base, with 13 bases between them. The CDR3 loop spans 15 amino acids. The CDR3 sequence: CASSFPGVGSYEQYF. CDR3 bases: TGTGCCAGCAGTTTCCCGGGAGTTGGTTCCTACGAGCAGTACTTC.

CDR3 residues: CASSEAASGTYEQYF. CDR3 nucleotides: TGTGCCAGCAGTGAAGCGGCTAGCGGGACCTACGAGCAGTACTTC. This rearrangement joins TRBV2 to TRBJ2-7; 9 bases line up with TRBD2. The V gene end was trimmed by 0 bases and the J gene end by 2 bases; junction bases not matched to a gene: 2. CDR3 length: 15 residues. Per germline, CDR1 SNHLY and CDR2 FYNNEI.

The J gene is TRBJ1-2, the V gene TRBV11-2; D not resolved. Trimming shortened V by 4 bases and J by 5 bases, and 5 bases separated the two germline ends. The CDR3 has 11 amino acids. Germline-derived CDR1 and CDR2 are SGHAT and FQNNGV. The CDR3 DNA reads as TGTGCCAGCAGCTCCGGTTATGGCTACACCTTC. It specifies CASSSGYGYTF.

This chain links TRBV19 with TRBJ2-1, with 14 bases aligning to TRBD2. Germline lookup yields CDR1 LNHDA and CDR2 SQIVND (reference sequence). The CDR3 covers 17 residues. After removal of 5 bases from V and 8 bases from J, the junction contained 11 bases not matched to a gene. Here the CDR3 reads CASSLRRLAGGTHEQFF. The CDR3 nucleotides read TGTGCCAGTAGTTTACGGCGACTAGCGGGAGGGACCCATGAGCAGTTCTTC.

V usage is TRBV29-1 and J usage is TRBJ2-7, with TRBD2 matching over 7 bases. The CDR3 spans 16 residues. J gave up 0 bases and V 7 bases, and 15 bases lay outside the gene matches. Germline CDR1 and CDR2: SQVTM and ANQGSEA. The DNA for the CDR3 is TGCAGCGCCGCCGGGATCCCGGGACTAAACTCCTACGAGCAGTACTTC. The encoded protein is CSAAGIPGLNSYEQYF.

This chain connects TRBV6-5 to TRBJ2-7; 11 bases match TRBD1. CDR1 MNHEY and CDR2 SVGAGI come from the germline V gene. CDR3 length: 15 amino acids. Unmatched junction bases numbered 7, after V lost 6 bases and J lost 3 bases. The CDR3 DNA sequence: TGTGCCAGCAGCCCCCGGGACAGGGGGATCTACGAGCAGTACTTC. Translated: CASSPRDRGIYEQYF.

As concerns this clone: One end of the junction varies from germline; a read error may be responsible. The V gene is TRBV7-2, the J gene TRBJ2-7; a weak D match, TRBD1 (6 bases). Germline lookup yields CDR1 SGHTA and CDR2 FQGNSA. This CDR3 is built from 14 residues. CDR3 protein: CASSFGMPPFGTLF. DNA for the CDR3: TGTGCCAGCAGCTTCGGGATGCCGCCGTTCGGGACACTATTC.

The chain has TRBV9 and TRBJ2-7; D gene uncertain. There are 14 residues in the CDR3. Germline CDR1 reads SGDLS; CDR2 reads YYNGEE. With 0 bases removed from V and 2 bases from J, the gap between germline ends came to 9 bases. The CDR3 region has the DNA TGTGCCAGCAGCGTAGGGCTAGTTCCCTACGAGCAGTACTTC. Its protein product is CASSVGLVPYEQYF. The whole variable domain, remainder taken from reference TRBV9 and TRBJ2-7, is DSGVTQTPKHLITATGQRVTLRCSPRSGDLSVYWYQQSLDQGLQFLIQYYNGEERAKGNILERFSAQQFPDLHSELNLSSLELGDSALYFCASSVGLVPYEQYFGPGTRLTVT.

The CDR3 protein is CASSPIGGSSPLHF. DNA of the CDR3: TGTGCCAGCAGCCCAATCGGGGGTAGCTCACCCCTCCACTTT. The gene calls are TRBV7-9 and TRBJ1-6, with D possibly matching TRBD1 (5 bases). Trimming shortened V by 5 bases and J by 10 bases, and 15 bases separated the two germline ends. The CDR3 contains 14 residues. CDR1 is SEHNR and CDR2 is FQNEAQ in the germline V gene (reference sequence).

The chain has TRBV29-1 and TRBJ1-1; 8 bases map to TRBD1. This CDR3 contains 16 residues. V lost 8 bases, J lost 4 bases, and 18 bases stayed unmatched. Germline lookup yields CDR1 SQVTM and CDR2 ANQGSEA. CDR3 coding DNA: TGCAGCACCTGGGTGGTAAGGGGCCAGGGGGCCACTGAAGCTTTCTTT. This encodes CSTWVVRGQGATEAFF. The complete variable domain, with remaining parts taken from reference TRBV29-1 and TRBJ1-1, reads SAVISQKPSRDICQRGTSLTIQCQVDSQVTMMFWYRQQPGQSLTLIATANQGSEATYESGFVIDKFPISRPNLTFSTLTVSNMSPEDSSIYLCSTWVVRGQGATEAFFGQGTRLTVV.